One sample yielded the 3 T cell receptor beta chains listed below, sequenced in a study of blood T cell repertoires in COVID-19. TCRdb's copy holds only in-frame clones and misses some; the assay was immunoSEQ multiplex PCR. The sample yields about 120,000 clones, 65% to 80% seen once. What was sequenced was peripheral blood. These TCRs come from a man over 45 with acute or convalescent COVID-19.

In this sample, this clone turned up a few times. The chain combines TRBV19 with TRBJ2-3; D is possibly TRBD2 (5 bases). This CDR3 contains 14 residues. Per germline, CDR1 LNHDA and CDR2 SQIVND (reference sequence). The V and J ends lost 6 bases and 2 bases respectively, with 12 bases between them. CDR3 bases: TGTGCCAGTAGAAATCCCGGGGACACAGATACGCAGTATTTT. Translating it yields CASRNPGDTDTQYF.

This clone was found once. The chain employs TRBV7-9 and TRBJ2-7, with D possibly matching TRBD2 (6 bases). The germline V gene encodes CDR1 SEHNR and CDR2 FQNEAQ (reference sequence). The ends were cut back, 2 bases at V and 3 bases at J, with 14 bases in the middle. CDR3 size: 15 residues. The CDR3 sequence: CASSLSAGLYYEQYF. CDR3 nucleotide sequence: TGTGCCAGCAGCTTATCAGCGGGTCTTTACTACGAGCAGTACTTC.

This clone was seen once. The chain links TRBV5-6 to TRBJ1-2, with 8 bases aligning to TRBD1. The CDR3 is made up of 13 amino acids. The junction had 8 bases not matched to a gene; V was cut back by 6 bases and J by 7 bases. Germline V gene lookup returns CDR1 SGHDT and CDR2 YYEEEE. The CDR3 loop is CASTNPGGPGYTF. The DNA for the CDR3 is TGTGCCAGCACCAACCCAGGGGGCCCTGGCTACACCTTC.